This T cell receptor (beta chain) was observed in a study of blood T cells in healthy people across ages. Isolation recovered at least 6.5 million PBMCs from every sample. This CDR3 spans 15 amino acids. The germline gives CDR1 DFQATT, CDR2 SNEGSKA (reference sequence). V was shortened by 5 bases and J by 5 bases, with 19 bases between the two germline ends. This clonotype was seen only once. The antigen remains undetermined. Study findings and constraints: Donor CMV infection status was unknown, possibly confounding age-related changes in expanded clonotypes.

It was with a sample-barcoded 5' primer and a J-beta primer mix that a second PCR of about 6 to 12 cycles was run. TCRdb reprocessed the 5' RACE reads with MiXCR, giving one entry per CDR3 protein. The sample lists some 930,000 distinct CDR3 sequences; just under 30% were seen once. The data also belong to a second study, concerning T cells of mothers and their children.

This receptor was taken from a middle-aged woman in good health. V is TRBV20-1 and J is TRBJ1-5; maybe TRBD1 (5 bases). The source material was blood. CDR3 coding DNA: TGCAGTGCTGGAGTGGCGGGGCATCAGGATCAGCCCCAGCATTTT. Translated: CSAGVAGHQDQPQHF.